This TCR beta chain was sequenced for a study of CD8+ T cells in alopecia areata. V trimming: 6 bases; J trimming: 2 bases; junction bases outside the gene matches: 12. This CDR3 has 17 amino acids. Germline V lookup: CDR1 WSHSY, CDR2 SAAADI. Once RNA had been extracted, it was reverse transcribed into cDNA to act as the sequencing template. Repertoires were generated with immunoSEQ multiplex PCR, while TCRdb's copy carries only in-frame clones and drops some. The sample carries 200,000 to 250,000 clones, over 60% recorded once. Sample treatment: oral pan-JAK inhibitor, 5-10 mg twice daily. Specimen: CD4+ T cells sorted from blood, collected at week 4, from a patient treated with tofacitinib. The V call is TRBV10-2, the J call TRBJ2-2; TRBD2 agrees at 7 bases. The receptor comes from a human donor with alopecia areata. The CDR3 sequence: CASSSWGGRENTGELFF. CDR3 DNA: TGCGCCAGCAGCTCTTGGGGGGGGAGGGAAAACACCGGGGAGCTGTTTTTT.